The clone carrying this T cell receptor beta chain occurred many times. Its antigen is unknown. The CDR3 end is not reached by the read, which stops 3 residues before it; the germline J gene fills it in. This specimen comes from a study of T cell clonality in common variable immunodeficiency. Study-level points and caveats: Reportedly, TCR beta sequences from common variable immunodeficiency showed fewer deletions and N-nucleotide insertions.

Germline loops: CDR1 DFQATT, CDR2 SNEGSKA (reference sequence). Trimming took 7 bases from V and 3 from J, leaving 13 bases between them. The CDR3 runs 12 residues. TCRdb's copy holds only in-frame clones and misses some; the assay was immunoSEQ multiplex PCR. The specimen has fewer than 40,000 clones, none found just once. Sequenced input: peripheral blood mononuclear cells. V and J are TRBV20-1 and TRBJ2-7, with D possibly being TRBD2 (5 bases). The sequence was obtained from a person between 18 and 69 years old in good health. The covered CDR3 bases are TGCAGTGGCCGGGGAGTAAACTACGAG. Amino acids: CSGRGVNYE. The complete CDR3 sequence is CSGRGVNYEQYF.